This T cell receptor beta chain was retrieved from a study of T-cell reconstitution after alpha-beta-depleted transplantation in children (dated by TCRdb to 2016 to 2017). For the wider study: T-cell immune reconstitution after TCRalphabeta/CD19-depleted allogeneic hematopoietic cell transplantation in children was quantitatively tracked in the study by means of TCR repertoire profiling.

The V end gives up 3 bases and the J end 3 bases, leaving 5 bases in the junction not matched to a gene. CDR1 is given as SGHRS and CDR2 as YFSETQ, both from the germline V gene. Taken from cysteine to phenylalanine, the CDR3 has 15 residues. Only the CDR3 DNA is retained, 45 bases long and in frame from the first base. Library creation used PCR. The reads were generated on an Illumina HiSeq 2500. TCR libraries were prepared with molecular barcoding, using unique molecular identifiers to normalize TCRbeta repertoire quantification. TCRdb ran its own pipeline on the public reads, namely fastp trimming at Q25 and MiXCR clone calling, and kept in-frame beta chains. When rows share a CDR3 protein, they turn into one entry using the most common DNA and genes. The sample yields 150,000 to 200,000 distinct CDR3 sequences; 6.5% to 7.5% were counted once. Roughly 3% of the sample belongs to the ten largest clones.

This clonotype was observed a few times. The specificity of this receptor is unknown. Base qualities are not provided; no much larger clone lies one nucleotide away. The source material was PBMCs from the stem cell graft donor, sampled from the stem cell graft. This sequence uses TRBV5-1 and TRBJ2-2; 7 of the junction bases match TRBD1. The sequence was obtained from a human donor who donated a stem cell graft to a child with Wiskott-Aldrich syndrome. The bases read TGCGCCAGCAGCTGGGACAGAGTTTACACCGGGGAGCTGTTTTTT. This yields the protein CASSWDRVYTGELFF.